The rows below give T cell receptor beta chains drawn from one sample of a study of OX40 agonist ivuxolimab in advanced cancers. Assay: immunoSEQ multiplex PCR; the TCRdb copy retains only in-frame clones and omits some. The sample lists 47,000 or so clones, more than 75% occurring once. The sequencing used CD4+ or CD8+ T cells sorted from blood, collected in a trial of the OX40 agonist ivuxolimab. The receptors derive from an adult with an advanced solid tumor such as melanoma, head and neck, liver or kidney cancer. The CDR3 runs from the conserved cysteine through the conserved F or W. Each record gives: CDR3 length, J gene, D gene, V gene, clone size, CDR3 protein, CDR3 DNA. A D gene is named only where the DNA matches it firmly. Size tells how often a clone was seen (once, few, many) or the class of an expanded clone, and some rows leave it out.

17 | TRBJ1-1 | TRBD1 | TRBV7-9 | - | CASSLEWRQGLNTEAFF | TGTGCCAGCAGCTTAGAGTGGAGACAGGGGCTGAACACTGAAGCTTTCTTT
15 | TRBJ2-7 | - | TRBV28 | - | CASSSDREGLDEQYF | TGTGCCAGCAGTTCCGACAGGGAGGGTTTGGACGAGCAGTACTTC
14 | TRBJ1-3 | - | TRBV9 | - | CASSSDFSGNTIYF | TGTGCCAGCAGCTCAGATTTCTCTGGAAACACCATATATTTT
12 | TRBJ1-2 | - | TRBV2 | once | CASRDRVDGYTF | TGTGCCAGCAGGGACCGCGTTGATGGCTACACCTTC
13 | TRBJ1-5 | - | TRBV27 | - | CASSLSQGRPQHF | TGTGCCAGCAGTTTATCGCAAGGAAGGCCCCAGCATTTT
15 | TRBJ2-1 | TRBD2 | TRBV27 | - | CASSLTSGLYNEQFF | TGTGCCAGCAGTCTAACTAGCGGTCTGTACAATGAGCAGTTCTTC
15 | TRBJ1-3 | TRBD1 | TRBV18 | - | CASSPPRQGRNTIYF | TGTGCCAGCTCACCACCGAGACAGGGAAGAAACACCATATATTTT
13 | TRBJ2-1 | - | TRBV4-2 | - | CASSQDESGEQFF | TGTGCCAGCAGCCAAGACGAGTCGGGTGAGCAGTTCTTC
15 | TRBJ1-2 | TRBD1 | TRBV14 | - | CASSHRTGLTDGYTF | TGTGCCAGCAGCCACCGGACAGGGTTGACTGATGGCTACACCTTC
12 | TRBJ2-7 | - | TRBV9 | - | CASSGRSYEQYF | TGTGCCAGCAGCGGACGCTCCTACGAGCAGTACTTC
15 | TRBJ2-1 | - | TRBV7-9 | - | CASSQTLASYNEQFF | TGTGCCAGCAGCCAAACACTGGCCTCCTACAATGAGCAGTTCTTC
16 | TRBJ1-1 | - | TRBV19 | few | CASSIARGRGNTEAFF | TGTGCCAGTAGTATAGCCCGGGGGAGGGGGAACACTGAAGCTTTCTTT
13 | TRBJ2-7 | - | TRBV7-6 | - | CASSAGPQNEQYF | TGTGCCAGCAGCGCTGGACCCCAGAACGAGCAGTACTTC
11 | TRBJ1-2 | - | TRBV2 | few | CASRASYGYTF | TGTGCCAGCAGGGCCTCCTATGGCTACACCTTC
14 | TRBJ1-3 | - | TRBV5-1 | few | CASSFEQGGNTIYF | TGCGCCAGCAGCTTTGAACAGGGAGGAAACACCATATATTTT
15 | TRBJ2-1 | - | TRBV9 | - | CASSGGGGTYNEQFF | TGTGCCAGCAGCGGAGGAGGAGGGACTTACAATGAGCAGTTCTTC
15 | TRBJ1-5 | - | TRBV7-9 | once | CASSLYVGSNQPQHF | TGTGCCAGCAGCTTGTACGTTGGGAGCAATCAGCCCCAGCATTTT
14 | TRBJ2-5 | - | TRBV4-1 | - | CASSQAWGRETQYF | TGCGCCAGCAGCCAAGCGTGGGGGCGAGAGACCCAGTACTTC
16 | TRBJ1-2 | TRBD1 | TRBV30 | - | CAWADWDSPGLHGYTF | TGTGCCTGGGCAGATTGGGACAGCCCCGGTCTACATGGCTACACCTTC
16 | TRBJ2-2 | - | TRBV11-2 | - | CASSLGIIGFTGELFF | TGTGCCAGCAGCTTAGGTATTATCGGATTCACCGGGGAGCTGTTTTTT
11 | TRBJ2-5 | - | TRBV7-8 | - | CASSMREAQYF | TGTGCCAGCAGCATGAGAGAGGCCCAGTACTTC
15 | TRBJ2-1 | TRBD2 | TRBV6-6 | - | CASSYGAGADNEQFF | TGTGCCAGCAGTTACGGTGCGGGAGCCGACAATGAGCAGTTCTTC
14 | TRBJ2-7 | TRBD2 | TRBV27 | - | CASSLASGDYEQYF | TGTGCCAGCAGTTTGGCTAGCGGGGACTACGAGCAGTACTTC
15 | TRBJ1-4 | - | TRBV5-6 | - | CASRMVSETDEKLFF | TGTGCCAGCAGGATGGTATCGGAAACGGATGAAAAACTGTTTTTT
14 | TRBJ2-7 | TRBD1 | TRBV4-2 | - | CASSPTGGRDEQYF | TGTGCCAGCAGCCCAACAGGGGGCCGGGACGAGCAGTACTTC
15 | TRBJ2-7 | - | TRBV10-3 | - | CAENGEQLTKYEQYF | TGTGCTGAAAACGGAGAACAGCTTACGAAGTACGAGCAGTACTTC
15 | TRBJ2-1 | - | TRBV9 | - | CASSILGLSYNEQFF | TGTGCCAGCAGCATTCTGGGACTTTCTTACAATGAGCAGTTCTTC
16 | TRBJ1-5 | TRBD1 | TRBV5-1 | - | CASSLGTDYSNQPQHF | TGCGCCAGCAGCCTGGGGACAGATTATAGCAATCAGCCCCAGCATTTT
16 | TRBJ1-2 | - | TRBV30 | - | CAWRTLPIRPIYGYTF | TGTGCCTGGCGGACCTTACCAATTCGACCTATTTATGGCTACACCTTC
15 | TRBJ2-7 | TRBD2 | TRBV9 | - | CASSVGLAGVHEQYF | TGTGCCAGCAGCGTAGGACTAGCGGGGGTCCACGAGCAGTACTTC
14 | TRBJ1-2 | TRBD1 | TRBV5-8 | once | CASSKGGQGYGYTF | TGTGCCAGCAGCAAAGGCGGACAGGGTTATGGCTACACCTTC
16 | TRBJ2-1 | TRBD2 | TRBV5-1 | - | CASSGRWEGRVDEQFF | TGCGCCAGCAGCGGCCGATGGGAGGGCCGGGTCGATGAGCAGTTCTTC
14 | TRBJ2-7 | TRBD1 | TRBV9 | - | CASSGTGDTYEQYF | TGTGCCAGCAGCGGCACAGGGGACACCTACGAGCAGTACTTC